This T cell receptor (beta chain) was documented in a study of cytomegalovirus exposure and HLA in healthy donors. Study findings and constraints: The records held CMV serostatus as the only immune exposure information. The study flagged some 170 TCR beta chains as cytomegalovirus-associated.

Concerning this clone: What it binds is unknown.

The PCR had 60 Vbeta and 13 Jbeta primers. Measured with immunoSEQ multiplex PCR; TCRdb has only the in-frame clones, and not every one. The data contain 150,000 to 200,000 clones, 70% to 80% of them seen just once; the ten biggest clones take up approximately 14%. The germline V gene has CDR1 SGHKS and CDR2 YYEKEE (reference sequence). This CDR3 comprises 14 residues. J was trimmed by 4 bases and V by 0 bases; bases with no gene match: 2. The sequence was obtained from a woman in her 30s in good health and CMV-seropositive. The V call is TRBV5-5, the J call TRBJ2-5, with TRBD2 matching 8 bases. The sample was PBMCs. CDR3: CASSLEGTRETQYF. DNA of the CDR3: TGTGCCAGCAGCTTGGAGGGGACTAGAGAGACCCAGTACTTC. Full variable domain (outside the CDR3, taken from reference TRBV5-5 and TRBJ2-5): DAGVTQSPTHLIKTRGQQVTLRCSPISGHKSVSWYQQVLGQGPQFIFQYYEKEERGRGNFPDRFSARQFPNYSSELNVNALLLGDSALYLCASSLEGTRETQYFGPGTRLLVL.